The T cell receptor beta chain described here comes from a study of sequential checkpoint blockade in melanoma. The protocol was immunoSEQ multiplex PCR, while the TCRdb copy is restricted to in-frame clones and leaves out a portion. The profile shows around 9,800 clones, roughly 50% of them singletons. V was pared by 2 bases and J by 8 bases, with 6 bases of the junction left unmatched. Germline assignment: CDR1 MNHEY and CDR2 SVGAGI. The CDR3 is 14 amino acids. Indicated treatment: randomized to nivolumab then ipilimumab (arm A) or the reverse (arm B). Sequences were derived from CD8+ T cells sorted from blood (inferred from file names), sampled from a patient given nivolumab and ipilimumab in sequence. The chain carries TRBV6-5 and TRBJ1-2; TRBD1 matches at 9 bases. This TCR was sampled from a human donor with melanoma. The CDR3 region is CASSYGRTGEGYTF. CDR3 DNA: TGTGCCAGCAGTTACGGCCGGACAGGGGAGGGCTACACCTTC.